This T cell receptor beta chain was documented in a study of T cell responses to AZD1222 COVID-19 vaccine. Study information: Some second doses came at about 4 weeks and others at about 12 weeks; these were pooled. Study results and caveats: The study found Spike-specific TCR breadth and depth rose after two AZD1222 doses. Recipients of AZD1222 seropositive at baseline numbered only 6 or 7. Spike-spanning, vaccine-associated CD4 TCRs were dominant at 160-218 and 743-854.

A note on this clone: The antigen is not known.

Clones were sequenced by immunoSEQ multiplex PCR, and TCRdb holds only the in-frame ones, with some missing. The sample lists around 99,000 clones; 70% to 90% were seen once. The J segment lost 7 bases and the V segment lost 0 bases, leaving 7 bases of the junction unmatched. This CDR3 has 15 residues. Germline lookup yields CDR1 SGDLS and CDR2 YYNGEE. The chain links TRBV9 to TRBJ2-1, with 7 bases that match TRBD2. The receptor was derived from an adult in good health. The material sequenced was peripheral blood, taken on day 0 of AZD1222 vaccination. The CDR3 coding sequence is TGTGCCAGCAGCGTAGCTTCTGCGGGAGCGAATGAGCAGTTCTTC. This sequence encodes CASSVASAGANEQFF. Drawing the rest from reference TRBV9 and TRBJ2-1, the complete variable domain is DSGVTQTPKHLITATGQRVTLRCSPRSGDLSVYWYQQSLDQGLQFLIQYYNGEERAKGNILERFSAQQFPDLHSELNLSSLELGDSALYFCASSVASAGANEQFFGPGTRLTVL.